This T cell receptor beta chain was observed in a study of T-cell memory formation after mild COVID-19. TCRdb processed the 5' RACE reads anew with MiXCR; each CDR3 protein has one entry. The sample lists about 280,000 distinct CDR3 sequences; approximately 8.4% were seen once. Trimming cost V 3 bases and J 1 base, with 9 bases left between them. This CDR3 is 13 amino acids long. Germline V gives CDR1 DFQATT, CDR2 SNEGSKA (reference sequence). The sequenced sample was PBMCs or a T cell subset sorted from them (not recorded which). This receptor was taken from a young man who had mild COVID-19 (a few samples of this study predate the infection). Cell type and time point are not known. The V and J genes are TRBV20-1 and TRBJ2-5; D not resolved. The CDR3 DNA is TGCAGTGCTAGTAGGCAACCCCAAGAGACCCAGTACTTC. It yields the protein CSASRQPQETQYF.